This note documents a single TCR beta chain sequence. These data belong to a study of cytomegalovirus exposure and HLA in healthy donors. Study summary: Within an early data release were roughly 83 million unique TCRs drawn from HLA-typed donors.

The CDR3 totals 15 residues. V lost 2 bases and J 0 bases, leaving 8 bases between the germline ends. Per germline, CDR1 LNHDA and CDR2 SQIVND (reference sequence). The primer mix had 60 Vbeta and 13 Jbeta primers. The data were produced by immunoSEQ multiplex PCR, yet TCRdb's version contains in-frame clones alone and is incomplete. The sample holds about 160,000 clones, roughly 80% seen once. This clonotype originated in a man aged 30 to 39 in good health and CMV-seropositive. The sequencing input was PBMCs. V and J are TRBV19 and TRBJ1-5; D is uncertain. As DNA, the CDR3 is TGTGCCAGTAGTATATGGCTGAATAGCAATCAGCCCCAGCATTTT. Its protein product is CASSIWLNSNQPQHF. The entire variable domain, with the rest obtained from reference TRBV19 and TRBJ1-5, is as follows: DGGITQSPKYLFRKEGQNVTLSCEQNLNHDAMYWYRQDPGQGLRLIYYSQIVNDFQKGDIAEGYSVSREKKESFPLTVTSAQKNPTAFYLCASSIWLNSNQPQHFGDGTRLSIL.